The 28 T cell receptor beta chains below come from one sample, sequenced in a study of cytomegalovirus exposure and HLA in healthy donors. Amplification used 60 Vbeta primers and 13 Jbeta primers. The method was immunoSEQ multiplex PCR; TCRdb's version includes in-frame clones alone and lacks a portion of them. Of fewer than 200,000 clones in the sample, approximately 9.5% were seen once. The sample consisted of PBMCs. These receptors originate from a woman in her twenties or thirties in good health and CMV-seropositive.

The rearrangement links TRBV13 to TRBJ1-2, with 11 positions matching TRBD1. The CDR3 is made up of 14 amino acids. From germline, CDR1 is PRHDT and CDR2 FYEKMQ (reference sequence). V gave up 4 bases and J gave up 6 bases; unmatched junction bases: 4. The CDR3 here is CASSSGQGANGYTF. CDR3 coding DNA: TGTGCCAGCAGCTCCGGACAGGGGGCCAATGGCTACACCTTC.

In its sample, this clone was seen a few times. V and J are TRBV10-2 and TRBJ2-7; D gene uncertain. This CDR3 has 14 residues. V was clipped by 0 bases and J by 4 bases, with 10 bases between them. In germline, CDR1 is WSHSY, CDR2 SAAADI. The CDR3 nucleotides are TGCGCCAGCAGTGAGTCTCGGTGGTCTTACGAGCAGTACTTC. Its protein is CASSESRWSYEQYF.

This clone was found a few times. V is TRBV2 and J is TRBJ1-5; D not certain. Germline-derived CDR1 and CDR2 are SNHLY and FYNNEI. CDR3 length: 17 amino acids. V lost 5 bases to trimming and J lost 0 bases, with 17 bases between them. CDR3 region: CASSSRFPPLSNQPQHF. In nucleotides, the CDR3 is TGTGCCAGCAGTTCTCGCTTTCCCCCACTTAGCAATCAGCCCCAGCATTTT.

This clone was detected a few times. V is TRBV7-9 and J is TRBJ2-6, with 7 bases lining up with TRBD2. The V gene end was trimmed by 5 bases and the J gene end by 1 base; junction bases not matched to a gene: 11. Germline lookup yields CDR1 SEHNR and CDR2 FQNEAQ (reference sequence). The length of the CDR3 is 18 residues. The CDR3 nucleotides read TGTGCCAGCAGCGCCGGACTAGTTCTTGGTTCTGGGGCCAACGTCCTGACTTTC. This codes for CASSAGLVLGSGANVLTF.

This clone was detected only once. The chain carries TRBV5-1 and TRBJ2-5; D possibly corresponds to TRBD1 (6 bases). This CDR3 region has 15 residues. Trimming stripped 6 bases from V and 4 bases from J, with 19 bases between. CDR1 and CDR2 (germline): SGHRS, YFSETQ. CDR3 sequence: CASTSRDKDLETQYF. The CDR3 nucleotides are TGCGCCAGCACCTCCCGGGACAAAGACCTAGAGACCCAGTACTTC.

The chain links TRBV11-2 to TRBJ2-2, with a weak D call TRBD2 (7 bases). The germline V gene has CDR1 SGHAT and CDR2 FQNNGV. This CDR3 contains 16 residues. V dropped 5 bases and J dropped 0 bases, with 13 bases sitting between them. This CDR3 is CASSPPGGTNTGELFF. The CDR3 region has the DNA TGTGCCAGCAGCCCCCCGGGGGGCACGAACACCGGGGAGCTGTTTTTT. Full variable domain (rest looked up from reference TRBV11-2 and TRBJ2-2): EAGVAQSPRYKIIEKRQSVAFWCNPISGHATLYWYQQILGQGPKLLIQFQNNGVVDDSQLPKDRFSAERLKGVDSTLKIQPAKLEDSAVYLCASSPPGGTNTGELFFGEGSRLTVL.

In its sample, this clone was seen a few times. The chain recombines TRBV21-1 with TRBJ2-7; the table's D call, TRBD1, was not checked against the DNA. TRBV21-1 is an annotated pseudogene. The length of the CDR3 is 16 residues. CDR3 DNA: TGTGCCAGCAGCACCTCGGGCAGGGCTACATCCTACGAGCAGTACTTC. It specifies CASSTSGRATSYEQYF.

The chain employs TRBV29-1 and TRBJ2-7, with a tentative D call TRBD2 (6 bases). CDR3 length: 14 amino acids. CDR1 and CDR2 from the germline V gene are SQVTM and ANQGSEA. Trimming removed 4 bases at V and 2 bases at J, with 15 bases between. The DNA of the CDR3 is TGCAGCGTTGCTCCTGGCGGACTAACCTACGAGCAGTACTTC. It translates to CSVAPGGLTYEQYF.

There are a few counts of this clone. The chain uses TRBV6-5 and TRBJ2-3; the match to TRBD2 covers 7 bases. J was trimmed by 2 bases and V by 4 bases; bases with no gene match: 6. Per the germline V gene, CDR1 is MNHEY and CDR2 is SVGAGI. The length of the CDR3 is 15 residues. CDR3 sequence reads: CASSSPGGPTDTQYF. CDR3 nucleotide sequence: TGTGCCAGCAGTTCTCCGGGAGGCCCCACAGATACGCAGTATTTT.

A few counts support this clone. The chain couples TRBV6-5 to TRBJ1-2; 12 bases agree with TRBD1. CDR3 size: 16 residues. Germline-derived CDR1 and CDR2 are MNHEY and SVGAGI. J lost 8 bases, V lost 2 bases, and 9 bases had no gene match. The CDR3 bases are TGTGCCAGCAGTTACAGTCCCGGGACAGGGGGCCGAGGCTACACCTTC. It codes for CASSYSPGTGGRGYTF.

The chain couples TRBV5-1 to TRBJ1-1; no clear D gene. Trimming shortened V by 2 bases and J by 0 bases, and 17 bases separated the two germline ends. CDR1 and CDR2 from the germline V gene are SGHRS and YFSETQ. The CDR3 contains 17 residues. Here the CDR3 reads CASSFSYGRTLNTEAFF. As DNA, the CDR3 is TGCGCCAGCAGCTTTTCTTATGGCCGGACTTTGAACACTGAAGCTTTCTTT.

This clone was seen only a few times. V is TRBV2 and J is TRBJ1-5; D is perhaps TRBD1 (5 bases). V was cut by 4 bases and J by 2 bases, with 18 bases left in between. The CDR3 sequence is 17 residues long. Germline CDR1 SNHLY, CDR2 FYNNEI. The CDR3, as DNA: TGTGCCAGCAGTGCCTCGCGCCCGGGGGTAGGCAATCAGCCCCAGCATTTT. It specifies CASSASRPGVGNQPQHF.

This clone was counted only a few times. This sequence joins TRBV11-3 and TRBJ1-4; TRBD1 is a possible D gene (6 bases). This CDR3 contains 14 residues. V was cut by 2 bases and J by 11 bases, with 15 bases left in between. The germline gives CDR1 SGHNT, CDR2 YENEEA. CDR3 DNA: TGTGCCAGCAGCTTAAGGGCAGGGGATGGGAAACTGTTTTTT. Translation: CASSLRAGDGKLFF. Looking up the rest from reference TRBV11-3 and TRBJ1-4 gives the full variable domain: EAGVVQSPRYKIIEKKQPVAFWCNPISGHNTLYWYLQNLGQGPELLIRYENEEAVDDSQLPKDRFSAERLKGVDSTLKIQPAELGDSAVYLCASSLRAGDGKLFFGSGTQLSVL.

This clone has more than one count but fewer than ten. The chain links TRBV2 to TRBJ2-5, with a possible D match to TRBD2 (7 bases). From germline, CDR1 is SNHLY and CDR2 FYNNEI. V was trimmed by 8 bases and J by 5 bases, leaving 12 bases between them. The CDR3 is made up of 12 amino acids. In nucleotides, the CDR3 is TGTGCCAGCGGGGGGGCTTCGGAGACCCAGTACTTC. This gives the protein CASGGASETQYF. The variable domain in full, completed from reference TRBV2 and TRBJ2-5, reads EPEVTQTPSHQVTQMGQEVILRCVPISNHLYFYWYRQILGQKVEFLVSFYNNEISEKSEIFDDQFSVERPDGSNFTLKIRSTKLEDSAMYFCASGGASETQYFGPGTRLLVL.

This sequence joins TRBV7-8 and TRBJ2-7, with TRBD1 identical over 7 bases. Trimming cost V 1 base and J 2 bases; bases outside gene matches: 5. The germline CDR1 and CDR2 sequences are SGHVS and FQNEAQ. This CDR3 has 15 amino acids. In DNA, the CDR3 is TGTGCCAGCAGCTTAGAACAGGGGTACCCCTACGAGCAGTACTTC. Translation: CASSLEQGYPYEQYF.

The genes are TRBV9 and TRBJ2-7; 7 positions agree with TRBD2. Germline values: CDR1 SGDLS, CDR2 YYNGEE. V was pared by 5 bases and J by 1 base, with 6 bases of the junction left unmatched. This CDR3 is 14 amino acids long. CDR3 protein: CASRVRGGSYEQYF. CDR3 sequence (DNA): TGTGCCAGCAGAGTAAGGGGAGGGTCCTACGAGCAGTACTTC.

The table lists this clone with a few counts. The genes are TRBV19 and TRBJ2-7, with 11 bases lining up with TRBD1. The junction had 5 bases not matched to a gene; V was cut back by 5 bases and J by 2 bases. The CDR3 is 15 amino acids. CDR1 LNHDA and CDR2 SQIVND come from the germline V gene (reference sequence). DNA of the CDR3: TGTGCCAGTAGTTCTCGGACAGGGGGCACCTACGAGCAGTACTTC. Translating gives CASSSRTGGTYEQYF.

This sequence joins TRBV5-1 and TRBJ2-2; 7 positions match TRBD1. J gave up 2 bases and V 3 bases, and 4 bases lay outside the gene matches. Germline V gives CDR1 SGHRS, CDR2 YFSETQ. The CDR3 extends over 15 amino acids. The CDR3 reads CASSSGQVNTGELFF. The CDR3 DNA is TGCGCCAGCAGCTCAGGACAGGTCAACACCGGGGAGCTGTTTTTT.

This clone was observed a few times. The rearrangement links TRBV6-1 to TRBJ1-2, with TRBD1 matching over 8 bases. The CDR3 consists of 17 residues. Unmatched junction bases numbered 16, after V lost 3 bases and J lost 7 bases. CDR1 is MNHNS, CDR2 SASEGT, per germline. CDR3 in amino acids: CASSDKPRTGPLGGYTF. CDR3 coding DNA: TGTGCCAGCAGTGATAAGCCCCGGACAGGGCCCCTCGGTGGCTACACCTTC.

This clone occurred a few times. The chain recombines TRBV6-5 with TRBJ1-1, with D uncertain. The CDR3 contains 13 residues. CDR1 and CDR2 from the germline V gene are MNHEY and SVGAGI. Between the trimmed V and J ends, which lost 3 bases and 3 bases, there was a span of 8 bases. The CDR3 DNA reads TGTGCCAGCAGTTATGACAAATACACTGAAGCTTTCTTT. Translation: CASSYDKYTEAFF.

This clone was observed a few times. In DNA form, the CDR3 reads TGTGCCATCACCGGGGAACTGGGAAACACCATATATTTT. Translation: CAITGELGNTIYF. The chain uses TRBV10-3 and TRBJ1-3, with D uncertain. Trimming took off 7 bases at V and 4 bases at J, with 11 bases between the two ends. Germline V gene sequence: CDR1 ENHRY, CDR2 SYGVKD. The CDR3 is 13 residues long.

Only a few counts were recorded for this clone. This chain links TRBV6-5 with TRBJ2-7; 8 nucleotides align to TRBD1. V lost 0 bases and J lost 4; bases outside the gene matches: 8. This CDR3 comprises 16 residues. The germline V gene encodes CDR1 MNHEY and CDR2 SVGAGI. The CDR3 sequence: CASSYSELGTGYEQYF. In nucleotides, the CDR3 is TGTGCCAGCAGTTACTCCGAATTGGGGACAGGATACGAGCAGTACTTC.

This clone was counted a few times. As DNA, the CDR3 is TGTGCCAGCAGCCCTTGGACAGGGGGCCTTGAGCAGTACTTC. As protein: CASSPWTGGLEQYF. V gene TRBV9 combines with J gene TRBJ2-7; 11 bases agree with TRBD1. CDR1 SGDLS and CDR2 YYNGEE come from the germline V gene. CDR3 length: 14 amino acids. The junction had 7 bases not matched to a gene; V was cut back by 4 bases and J by 7 bases. Combining the CDR3 with reference TRBV9 and TRBJ2-7 gives the whole variable domain DSGVTQTPKHLITATGQRVTLRCSPRSGDLSVYWYQQSLDQGLQFLIQYYNGEERAKGNILERFSAQQFPDLHSELNLSSLELGDSALYFCASSPWTGGLEQYFGPGTRLTVT.

The CDR3 region is CASWGGVQETQYF. The CDR3 DNA follows: TGTGCCAGCTGGGGGGGGGTCCAAGAGACCCAGTACTTC. This chain joins TRBV19 and TRBJ2-5, with TRBD2 identical over 7 bases. The CDR3 is 13 residues long. The V gene end was trimmed by 9 bases and the J gene end by 1 base; junction bases not matched to a gene: 5. The germline V gene encodes CDR1 LNHDA and CDR2 SQIVND (reference sequence).

CDR3: CASSVGGGWGRSFYGYTF. CDR3 coding DNA: TGTGCCAGCAGCGTAGGGGGTGGCTGGGGCCGATCCTTCTATGGCTACACCTTC. The V and J genes are TRBV9 and TRBJ1-2; maybe TRBD1 (5 bases). The length of the CDR3 is 18 residues. Germline lookup yields CDR1 SGDLS and CDR2 YYNGEE. The ends were cut back, 0 bases at V and 4 bases at J, with 22 bases in the middle.

The CDR3 DNA reads TGTGCCAGCAGCTTGGGACACCTCGAAGCTTTCTTT. Its translation: CASSLGHLEAFF. The chain links TRBV5-6 to TRBJ1-1, with no clear D. In germline, CDR1 is SGHDT, CDR2 YYEEEE. Trimming shortened V by 0 bases and J by 8 bases, and 8 bases separated the two germline ends. The CDR3 contains 12 residues.

This clone was seen once. The chain's CDR3 is CASSSSSALQGTRLYEQYF. The CDR3 DNA reads TGTGCCAGTAGTTCATCCTCAGCACTACAGGGAACACGCCTCTACGAGCAGTACTTC. This chain connects TRBV19 to TRBJ2-7, with TRBD1 as a possible D gene (6 bases). The CDR3 sequence is 19 residues long. Germline CDR1 is LNHDA and CDR2 is SQIVND (reference sequence). Trimming removed 5 bases at V and 3 bases at J, with 29 bases between.

This clone came up a few times. J is TRBJ2-7 and V is TRBV29-1, with TRBD2 matching 11 bases. CDR3 size: 14 residues. Germline V CDR1 and CDR2: SQVTM, ANQGSEA. The V segment lost 5 bases and the J segment 6 bases; nucleotides outside the gene matches: 9. CDR3 in DNA: TGCAGCGTTCTTAGCGGGAGGGAGCTTGGCGAGCAGTACTTC. This sequence encodes CSVLSGRELGEQYF.